The clone carrying this TCR beta chain showed up many times. The sample is drawn from a study of neurological immune-mediated disorders. V trimming: 4 bases; J trimming: 5 bases; junction bases outside the gene matches: 12. The CDR3 totals 17 residues. Germline CDR1 and CDR2: SGDLS and YYNGEE. TCRdb passed the 5' RACE reads through MiXCR, listing each CDR3 protein once. The sample has under 90,000 distinct CDR3 sequences, roughly 3.2% seen once. V usage is TRBV9 and J usage is TRBJ2-2; 9 positions agree with TRBD1. The receptor was derived from a woman in her forties or fifties with multiple sclerosis. Sequenced input: PBMCs. The CDR3 DNA follows: TGTGCCAGCAGCTCAGGACAGGGGCCCTTGCGAACCGGGGAGCTGTTTTTT. Translated: CASSSGQGPLRTGELFF.